A single sample is the source of the 14 T cell receptor beta chains below, sequenced in a study of shared clonotypes between healthy human individuals. Profiled with immunoSEQ multiplex PCR; TCRdb holds only in-frame clones, not every one. The data show a few million clones, roughly nine tenths seen once. The sample comprised naive CD4+ T cells sorted from blood. The subset: CD45RA+ positively selected. These receptors were collected from a man aged 18 to 30 in good health.

This chain joins TRBV6-6 and TRBJ1-1; 10 positions agree with TRBD1. The J segment lost 0 bases and the V segment lost 5 bases, leaving 6 bases of the junction unmatched. Germline V gene lookup returns CDR1 MNHNY and CDR2 SVGAGI (reference sequence). The CDR3 is made up of 16 amino acids. The CDR3 region is CASSPWDRGMNTEAFF. In DNA, the CDR3 is TGTGCCAGCAGTCCTTGGGACAGGGGCATGAACACTGAAGCTTTCTTT.

This clone was detected once. The V call is TRBV6-6, the J call TRBJ2-7; TRBD1 matches 10 bases. Germline V gives CDR1 MNHNY, CDR2 SVGAGI (reference sequence). V was pared by 4 bases and J by 7 bases, with 10 bases of the junction left unmatched. CDR3 length: 15 amino acids. The CDR3 DNA reads TGTGCCAGCAGTTCCGGAGACAGGGGGCCCTCGGAGCAGTACTTC. This translates into CASSSGDRGPSEQYF.

The chain couples TRBV6-1 to TRBJ1-5; D is undetermined. V lost 2 bases and J 0 bases, leaving 2 bases between the germline ends. Germline V gene sequence: CDR1 MNHNS, CDR2 SASEGT. This CDR3 comprises 13 residues. The CDR3 DNA follows: TGTGCCAGCAGTGAATTTAGCAATCAGCCCCAGCATTTT. Encoded protein: CASSEFSNQPQHF.

A note on this clone: This sample also contains other DNA sequences that code for the same CDR3. The chain links TRBV6-5 to TRBJ1-2, with D uncertain. Trimming took 1 base from V and 2 from J, leaving 8 bases between them. This CDR3 is built from 14 residues. Per germline, CDR1 MNHEY and CDR2 SVGAGI. The CDR3 protein is CASSYLAGNYGYTF. The CDR3 nucleotides read TGTGCCAGCAGTTACTTAGCAGGCAACTATGGCTACACCTTC.

This clone was detected once. J is TRBJ2-3 and V is TRBV5-1; 7 bases map to TRBD1. The CDR3 has 14 residues. From germline, CDR1 is SGHRS and CDR2 YFSETQ. The V segment lost 8 bases and the J segment 1 base; nucleotides outside the gene matches: 7. CDR3 in DNA: TGCGCCAGTACAAGACAGGGTCGCACAGATACGCAGTATTTT. This encodes CASTRQGRTDTQYF.

The chain links TRBV4-1 to TRBJ1-6; weak D call: TRBD1 (6 bases). V gave up 5 bases and J gave up 0 bases, with 11 bases separating them. The CDR3 has 16 amino acids. Germline CDR1 MGHRA, CDR2 YSYEKL. This CDR3 is CASSGQTSSYNSPLHF. CDR3 DNA sequence: TGCGCCAGCAGCGGACAGACCTCCTCCTATAATTCACCCCTCCACTTT.

The CDR3 region is CATSLSEGGETQYF. Written as DNA, the CDR3 is TGTGCCACCAGTCTCTCTGAGGGGGGAGAGACCCAGTACTTC. The rearrangement links TRBV15 to TRBJ2-5, with D perhaps given as TRBD1 or TRBD2 (6 bases each). Per germline, CDR1 LNHNV and CDR2 YYDKDF (reference sequence). Trimming cost V 6 bases and J 4 bases, with 15 bases left between them. The CDR3 has 14 residues.

The chain uses TRBV19 and TRBJ1-2; TRBD1 matches at 9 bases. The CDR3 is 16 amino acids. V dropped 4 bases and J dropped 4; count of bases not matched to a gene: 10. Germline V lookup: CDR1 LNHDA, CDR2 SQIVND (reference sequence). The CDR3 loop is CASSNRQGVRGYGYTF. CDR3 DNA sequence: TGTGCCAGTAGTAACCGACAGGGGGTCCGTGGCTATGGCTACACCTTC.

To note about this clone: In the same sample, other DNA sequences code for this CDR3. The chain employs TRBV29-1 and TRBJ2-1; D unclear. The germline V gene has CDR1 SQVTM and CDR2 ANQGSEA. CDR3 length: 11 residues. Trimming stripped 6 bases from V and 7 bases from J, with 10 bases between. CDR3 protein: CSVGQYNEQFF. Written as DNA, the CDR3 is TGCAGCGTCGGGCAGTATAATGAGCAGTTCTTC.

V and J are TRBV2 and TRBJ2-7; TRBD1 aligns across 7 bases. From germline, CDR1 is SNHLY and CDR2 FYNNEI. The CDR3 is made up of 15 amino acids. V lost 5 bases and J lost 4; bases outside the gene matches: 11. The CDR3 reads CASSPDRASSYEQYF. The CDR3 region has the DNA TGTGCCAGCAGTCCTGACAGGGCCAGTTCGTACGAGCAGTACTTC.

This chain uses TRBV28 with TRBJ2-1; D possibly matches TRBD1 or TRBD2 (5 bases each). This CDR3 contains 15 residues. The ends were cut back, 7 bases at V and 2 bases at J, with 15 bases in the middle. The V gene's germline CDR1 is MDHEN and CDR2 SYDVKM. Here the CDR3 reads CASTRGDLPYNEQFF. The CDR3 DNA reads TGTGCCAGCACCAGAGGGGACCTCCCCTACAATGAGCAGTTCTTC.

A word on this clone: Other nucleotide sequences from this sample produce the same CDR3. This chain's CDR3 is CASSLDQGQPQHF. For the CDR3, the DNA is TGTGCCAGCAGCTTAGATCAGGGACAGCCCCAGCATTTT. The chain combines TRBV11-2 with TRBJ1-5, with D perhaps TRBD1 (5 bases). The V end lost 0 bases, the J end lost 7 bases, and 7 bases lay between the germline ends. CDR3 length equals 13 residues. Germline V gene sequence: CDR1 SGHAT, CDR2 FQNNGV.

This chain uses TRBV18 with TRBJ1-2; weak D call: TRBD1 (6 bases). Germline values: CDR1 KGHSH, CDR2 LQKENI. Trimming stripped 3 bases from V and 3 bases from J, with 26 bases between. CDR3 length: 19 residues. In DNA, the CDR3 is TGTGCCAGCTCACCGGGTCTTCTCCGGGACATATTTGGGGACTATGGCTACACCTTC. Amino acid sequence: CASSPGLLRDIFGDYGYTF.

V and J are TRBV5-1 and TRBJ2-3, with TRBD2 matching 8 bases. The V gene end was trimmed by 0 bases and the J gene end by 3 bases; junction bases not matched to a gene: 3. This CDR3 spans 15 amino acids. CDR1 and CDR2 from the germline V gene are SGHRS and YFSETQ. CDR3 sequence reads: CASSLVSGTTDTQYF. CDR3 bases: TGCGCCAGCAGCTTGGTTAGCGGGACGACAGATACGCAGTATTTT. Combining the CDR3 with reference TRBV5-1 and TRBJ2-3 gives the whole variable domain KAGVTQTPRYLIKTRGQQVTLSCSPISGHRSVSWYQQTPGQGLQFLFEYFSETQRNKGNFPGRFSGRQFSNSRSEMNVSTLELGDSALYLCASSLVSGTTDTQYFGPGTRLTVL.